A selection of T cell receptor beta chains follows, all from one sample in a study of T-cell reconstitution after alpha-beta-depleted transplantation in children. TCRdb re-derived calls from the PCR reads in MiXCR, one entry per CDR3 protein. The data show some 200,000 distinct CDR3 sequences, around 7.7% seen once. The source material was PBMCs, mostly from graft donor cells, sampled 360 days after TCRalphabeta/CD19-depleted stem cell transplant. These receptors all stem from a male patient between 2 and 10 years old who had a stem cell transplant for acute myeloid leukemia, so the T cells may come from the graft donor. CDR3s include the opening cysteine and the closing phenylalanine or tryptophan. The D gene is left open where the match is weak. The size entry is marked missing in some rows and otherwise reads once, few, many or a size class.

v_gene	j_gene	d_gene	abundance	CDR3nt	CDR3aa
TRBV18	TRBJ2-7	-	-	TGTGCCAGCTCACCGGGGCAGACCTACGAGCAGTACTTC	CASSPGQTYEQYF
TRBV5-1	TRBJ2-5	TRBD1	many	TGCGCCAGCAGCTTGTGGGACAGGAATATTGAGACCCAGTACTTC	CASSLWDRNIETQYF
TRBV12-3/TRBV12-4	TRBJ1-5	-	few	TGTGCCAGCAGTTTAAGAGGGTGGGCGAATCAGCCCCAGCATTTT	CASSLRGWANQPQHF
TRBV27	TRBJ2-1	-	many	TGTGCCAGCAGTTTGCTTGCTGACAATGAGCAGTTCTTC	CASSLLADNEQFF
TRBV5-1	TRBJ2-3	TRBD1	many	TGCGCCAGCAGCTTTAGCTGGACAGGGACAGATACGCAGTATTTT	CASSFSWTGTDTQYF
TRBV12-3/TRBV12-4	TRBJ2-1	-	many	TGTGCCAGCAGTTTTAGCGCACCATTTAATGAGCAGTTCTTC	CASSFSAPFNEQFF
TRBV10-3	TRBJ2-1	-	-	TGTGCCATCAGTGAGTCGGGGCAGGGCTACAATGAGCAGTTCTTC	CAISESGQGYNEQFF
TRBV7-2	TRBJ2-7	-	-	TGTGCCAGCAGCTCCCAGCCCCTCCTAAGGGGGGCCTACGAGCAGTACTTC	CASSSQPLLRGAYEQYF
TRBV30	TRBJ2-2	TRBD1	once	TGTGCCTTGGGACAGGGGCCCGGGGAGCTGTTTTTT	CALGQGPGELFF
TRBV12-3/TRBV12-4	TRBJ2-2	-	-	TGTGCCAGCATGGGACACTCGAACACCGGGGAGCTGTTTTTT	CASMGHSNTGELFF
TRBV5-1	TRBJ2-1	TRBD2	many	TGCGCCAGCAGCAGCCTACTAGCGGGGCTCAACAATGAGCAGTTCTTC	CASSSLLAGLNNEQFF
TRBV6-4	TRBJ2-1	-	-	TGTGCCAGCAGTGAAACAGGGAGCTCCTACAATGAGCAGTTCTTC	CASSETGSSYNEQFF
TRBV7-8	TRBJ2-3	-	many	TGTGCCAGCAGCTTAGGAGGGCTAGCGAGCGATACGCAGTATTTT	CASSLGGLASDTQYF
TRBV6-2/TRBV6-3	TRBJ2-1	TRBD1	once	TGTGCCAGCAGGTCGGGACAGGGGACGAATGAGCAGTTCTTC	CASRSGQGTNEQFF
TRBV7-3	TRBJ2-3	TRBD1	many	TGTGCCAGCAGCCTAAGACAGGGGTTTAGCACAGATACGCAGTATTTT	CASSLRQGFSTDTQYF
TRBV20-1	TRBJ2-3	-	-	TGCAGTGCTAGGGGCAGGGTGGGCACAGATACGCAGTATTTT	CSARGRVGTDTQYF
TRBV6-1	TRBJ2-3	TRBD2	few	TGTGCCAGCAGGCTAGCGGGATTCACAGATACGCAGTATTTT	CASRLAGFTDTQYF
TRBV13	TRBJ2-4	TRBD1	few	TGTGCCAGCAGCTCACCTAAACGGACAGGGCTAGCCAAAAACATTCAGTACTTC	CASSSPKRTGLAKNIQYF
TRBV7-8	TRBJ2-2	TRBD2	many	TGTGCCAGCAGCTTAGGGGCTAGCGGGGTACTCACCGGGGAGCTGTTTTTT	CASSLGASGVLTGELFF
TRBV27	TRBJ2-1	TRBD2	many	TGTGCCAGCAGTTTATTTACTAGCGGGGACTACAATGAGCAGTTCTTC	CASSLFTSGDYNEQFF
TRBV12-3/TRBV12-4	TRBJ2-1	-	many	TGTGCCAGCAAATGGGGCAATGAGCAGTTCTTC	CASKWGNEQFF
TRBV24-1	TRBJ2-5	TRBD1	-	TGTGCCACCAGTGATGCCGGGGACAGTCAAGAGACCCAGTACTTC	CATSDAGDSQETQYF